This TCR beta chain appears in the sequencing data of a study of tumor-infiltrating lymphocytes in oesophageal squamous cell carcinoma. TCRdb reprocessed the reads via MiXCR and lists one record per CDR3 protein. The sample holds 11,000 or so distinct CDR3 sequences; roughly 60% are singletons and the top ten take under 60%. CDR1 SGHTA and CDR2 FQGNSA come from the germline V gene. There are 16 residues in the CDR3. The ends were cut back, 5 bases at V and 4 bases at J, with 19 bases in the middle. Sample: blood. The V call is TRBV7-2, the J call TRBJ2-3, with TRBD2 as a possible D gene (6 bases). The clonotype was recovered from a female donor with esophageal squamous cell carcinoma. DNA for the CDR3: TGTGCCAGCAGCCCGATACGCTCGGGAGTTTCAGATACGCAGTATTTT. Its translation: CASSPIRSGVSDTQYF.